A selection of T cell receptor beta chains follows, all from one sample in a study of shared clonotypes between healthy human individuals. Clones were sequenced by immunoSEQ multiplex PCR, and TCRdb holds only the in-frame ones, with some missing. The sample shows hundreds of thousands of clones, about 78% of them seen only once. The sequenced material came from memory CD4+ T cells sorted from blood. The receptors originated from a woman aged 25-40 years in good health. CDR3s include the opening cysteine and the closing phenylalanine or tryptophan. D genes are given only for firm matches. The size of a clone is reported for some rows only, either as once, few or many, or as a class for expanded clones.

V gene: TRBV28
J gene: TRBJ2-7
D gene: TRBD1
CDR3 length: 16
clone size: -
CDR3 protein: CASNGPGQGFLYEQYF
CDR3 DNA: TGTGCCAGCAACGGACCGGGACAGGGGTTTCTCTACGAGCAGTACTTC

V gene: TRBV9
J gene: TRBJ2-3
D gene: -
CDR3 length: 20
clone size: -
CDR3 protein: CASSVGDRNRAYASTDTQYF
CDR3 DNA: TGTGCCAGCAGCGTAGGAGACCGGAACAGGGCATATGCTAGCACAGATACGCAGTATTTT

V gene: TRBV7-9
J gene: TRBJ2-7
D gene: -
CDR3 length: 13
clone size: -
CDR3 protein: CASSKRGIYEQYF
CDR3 DNA: TGTGCCAGCAGTAAGAGGGGTATCTACGAGCAGTACTTC

V gene: TRBV5-1
J gene: TRBJ2-5
D gene: -
CDR3 length: 14
clone size: -
CDR3 protein: CASSLNIPGETQYF
CDR3 DNA: TGCGCCAGCAGCTTGAACATTCCTGGGGAGACCCAGTACTTC

V gene: TRBV28
J gene: TRBJ2-1
D gene: -
CDR3 length: 15
clone size: -
CDR3 protein: CASSRTDRRYNEQFF
CDR3 DNA: TGTGCCAGCAGCCGAACGGACAGAAGATACAATGAGCAGTTCTTC

V gene: TRBV29-1
J gene: TRBJ1-2
D gene: TRBD1
CDR3 length: 15
clone size: -
CDR3 protein: CSVEPRDRAGGGYTF
CDR3 DNA: TGCAGCGTTGAACCAAGGGACAGGGCAGGCGGTGGCTACACCTTC

V gene: TRBV30
J gene: TRBJ2-7
D gene: TRBD2
CDR3 length: 13
clone size: once
CDR3 protein: CAWSLAGASEQYF
CDR3 DNA: TGTGCCTGGAGTTTAGCGGGAGCCTCCGAGCAGTACTTC

V gene: TRBV6-4
J gene: TRBJ2-1
D gene: -
CDR3 length: 16
clone size: -
CDR3 protein: CASSPLAGAGNNEQFF
CDR3 DNA: TGTGCCAGCAGTCCCCTCGCCGGGGCGGGTAACAATGAGCAGTTCTTC

V gene: TRBV28
J gene: TRBJ2-7
D gene: -
CDR3 length: 15
clone size: -
CDR3 protein: CASSLVGGSSYEQYF
CDR3 DNA: TGTGCCAGCAGTTTGGTAGGGGGAAGTTCCTACGAGCAGTACTTC

V gene: TRBV18
J gene: TRBJ2-7
D gene: TRBD2
CDR3 length: 13
clone size: -
CDR3 protein: CASSKGTSDQQYF
CDR3 DNA: TGTGCCAGCTCGAAAGGGACTAGCGATCAGCAGTACTTC

V gene: TRBV18
J gene: TRBJ2-1
D gene: -
CDR3 length: 15
clone size: -
CDR3 protein: CASSPEGGAYNEQFF
CDR3 DNA: TGTGCCAGCTCACCAGAGGGGGGGGCCTACAATGAGCAGTTCTTC

V gene: TRBV7-9
J gene: TRBJ2-4
D gene: -
CDR3 length: 15
clone size: many
CDR3 protein: CASSSRGGSVNIQYF
CDR3 DNA: TGTGCCAGCAGCTCGAGGGGCGGGTCAGTAAACATTCAGTACTTC

V gene: TRBV12-2
J gene: TRBJ2-7
D gene: -
CDR3 length: 11
clone size: -
CDR3 protein: CASRPRYEQYF
CDR3 DNA: TGTGCAAGTCGCCCCCGGTACGAGCAGTACTTC

V gene: TRBV28
J gene: TRBJ1-5
D gene: -
CDR3 length: 14
clone size: -
CDR3 protein: CASRYGGKDQPQHF
CDR3 DNA: TGTGCCAGCAGGTATGGGGGGAAAGATCAGCCCCAGCATTTT

V gene: TRBV5-1
J gene: TRBJ2-1
D gene: TRBD1
CDR3 length: 13
clone size: -
CDR3 protein: CASSSDRVNEQFF
CDR3 DNA: TGCGCCAGCAGCTCCGACAGGGTCAATGAGCAGTTCTTC

V gene: TRBV4-1
J gene: TRBJ2-7
D gene: -
CDR3 length: 14
clone size: -
CDR3 protein: CASSQVGESYEQYF
CDR3 DNA: TGCGCCAGCAGCCAAGTAGGAGAGTCCTACGAGCAGTACTTC

V gene: TRBV9
J gene: TRBJ1-1
D gene: -
CDR3 length: 13
clone size: -
CDR3 protein: CASSVASGTEAFF
CDR3 DNA: TGTGCCAGCAGCGTAGCGTCGGGCACTGAAGCTTTCTTT

V gene: TRBV7-8
J gene: TRBJ2-5
D gene: TRBD1
CDR3 length: 14
clone size: -
CDR3 protein: CASSPRTGYETQYF
CDR3 DNA: TGTGCCAGCAGCCCAAGGACAGGGTACGAGACCCAGTACTTC

V gene: TRBV11-1
J gene: TRBJ2-7
D gene: TRBD2
CDR3 length: 15
clone size: -
CDR3 protein: CASSFGGSGSFEQYF
CDR3 DNA: TGTGCCAGCAGCTTCGGAGGTAGCGGGAGTTTCGAGCAGTACTTC

V gene: TRBV27
J gene: TRBJ2-5
D gene: -
CDR3 length: 12
clone size: few
CDR3 protein: CASSFGGETQYF
CDR3 DNA: TGTGCCAGCAGTTTTGGGGGAGAGACCCAGTACTTC

V gene: TRBV5-1
J gene: TRBJ1-3
D gene: -
CDR3 length: 15
clone size: -
CDR3 protein: CASSLEPVSGNTIYF
CDR3 DNA: TGCGCCAGCAGCTTGGAACCAGTTTCTGGAAACACCATATATTTT

V gene: TRBV28
J gene: TRBJ2-7
D gene: -
CDR3 length: 14
clone size: -
CDR3 protein: CASSLSHSRYEQYF
CDR3 DNA: TGTGCCAGCAGTTTATCTCACAGCCGCTACGAGCAGTACTTC

V gene: TRBV11-3
J gene: TRBJ2-3
D gene: TRBD1
CDR3 length: 14
clone size: -
CDR3 protein: CASSLGQGTDTQYF
CDR3 DNA: TGTGCCAGCAGCTTAGGACAGGGGACAGATACGCAGTATTTT

V gene: TRBV2
J gene: TRBJ1-1
D gene: -
CDR3 length: 13
clone size: -
CDR3 protein: CATMGLMNTEAFF
CDR3 DNA: TGTGCCACCATGGGACTGATGAACACTGAAGCTTTCTTT

V gene: TRBV5-1
J gene: TRBJ2-7
D gene: TRBD2
CDR3 length: 16
clone size: -
CDR3 protein: CASSLGDRVGRGEQYF
CDR3 DNA: TGCGCCAGCAGCTTAGGAGATCGGGTCGGGAGGGGCGAGCAGTACTTC

V gene: TRBV19
J gene: TRBJ2-3
D gene: TRBD1
CDR3 length: 17
clone size: once
CDR3 protein: CASSMDRPDPSTDTQYF
CDR3 DNA: TGTGCCAGTAGTATGGACAGGCCGGACCCCTCAACAGATACGCAGTATTTT

V gene: TRBV11-2
J gene: TRBJ1-2
D gene: -
CDR3 length: 14
clone size: -
CDR3 protein: CASSLALSGDGYTF
CDR3 DNA: TGTGCCAGCAGCTTAGCCTTGTCAGGGGATGGCTACACCTTC

V gene: TRBV21-1
J gene: TRBJ2-7
D gene: -
CDR3 length: 16
clone size: -
CDR3 protein: CASEPDTGEGHYEQYF
CDR3 DNA: TGTGCCAGCGAGCCCGATACCGGGGAAGGGCACTACGAGCAGTACTTC

V gene: TRBV6-1
J gene: TRBJ1-2
D gene: TRBD1
CDR3 length: 14
clone size: -
CDR3 protein: CASSDRTGGYGYTF
CDR3 DNA: TGTGCCAGCAGTGATCGGACAGGGGGCTATGGCTACACCTTC

V gene: TRBV29-1
J gene: TRBJ2-7
D gene: TRBD2
CDR3 length: 13
clone size: -
CDR3 protein: CSVSGLAGDEQYF
CDR3 DNA: TGCAGCGTGTCGGGACTAGCGGGAGACGAGCAGTACTTC

V gene: TRBV28
J gene: TRBJ1-2
D gene: -
CDR3 length: 14
clone size: once
CDR3 protein: CASIQGGTNYGYTF
CDR3 DNA: TGTGCCAGCATTCAGGGAGGGACGAACTATGGCTACACCTTC

V gene: TRBV28
J gene: TRBJ1-3
D gene: -
CDR3 length: 15
clone size: once
CDR3 protein: CASSLAATGGNTIYF
CDR3 DNA: TGTGCCAGCAGTTTAGCCGCAACGGGGGGAAACACCATATATTTT

V gene: TRBV5-1
J gene: TRBJ2-7
D gene: -
CDR3 length: 14
clone size: -
CDR3 protein: CASSPASASYEQYF
CDR3 DNA: TGCGCCAGCAGCCCAGCTAGCGCGTCCTACGAGCAGTACTTC

V gene: TRBV19
J gene: TRBJ1-3
D gene: -
CDR3 length: 14
clone size: -
CDR3 protein: CASSSGTEGNTIYF
CDR3 DNA: TGTGCCAGTAGTTCTGGGACTGAAGGAAACACCATATATTTT

V gene: TRBV5-1
J gene: TRBJ2-5
D gene: -
CDR3 length: 12
clone size: -
CDR3 protein: CASSLFRETQYF
CDR3 DNA: TGCGCCAGCAGCTTGTTTAGGGAGACCCAGTACTTC

V gene: TRBV23-1
J gene: TRBJ2-7
D gene: -
CDR3 length: 16
clone size: -
CDR3 protein: CASSLLEAGSSYEQYF
CDR3 DNA: TGCGCCAGCAGTCTATTGGAGGCGGGGAGCTCCTACGAGCAGTACTTC

V gene: TRBV6-5
J gene: TRBJ2-7
D gene: TRBD1
CDR3 length: 13
clone size: -
CDR3 protein: CASSYFRGHEQYF
CDR3 DNA: TGTGCCAGCAGTTACTTCAGGGGGCACGAGCAGTACTTC

V gene: TRBV29-1
J gene: TRBJ2-3
D gene: TRBD1
CDR3 length: 14
clone size: -
CDR3 protein: CSVERDRGPDTQYF
CDR3 DNA: TGCAGCGTCGAGCGGGACAGGGGGCCAGATACGCAGTATTTT

V gene: TRBV19
J gene: TRBJ2-7
D gene: TRBD2
CDR3 length: 15
clone size: once
CDR3 protein: CASSNRRGRGYEQYF
CDR3 DNA: TGTGCCAGTAGTAACCGTCGCGGGAGGGGGTACGAGCAGTACTTC